The rows below give T cell receptor beta chains drawn from one sample of a study of blood T cell repertoires in COVID-19. Sequencing was performed with immunoSEQ multiplex PCR; in TCRdb, only in-frame clones are kept and a portion is missing. Of 8,500 to 14,000 clones in the sample, 88% were seen once. The sequencing input was peripheral blood. The receptors derive from a human donor in a cohort sampled during active COVID-19. The CDR3 runs from the conserved cysteine through the conserved F or W. A D gene is named only where the DNA matches it firmly. A row's size may be missing; if present it is once, few, many or a size class.

d_gene: -; j_gene: TRBJ2-5; v_gene: TRBV19; abundance: -; CDR3aa: CASSNQGLETQYF; CDR3nt: TGTGCCAGTAGTAACCAGGGTTTGGAGACCCAGTACTTC
d_gene: TRBD1; j_gene: TRBJ1-3; v_gene: TRBV5-4; abundance: -; CDR3aa: CASSLAGTAGNTIYF; CDR3nt: TGTGCCAGCAGCTTGGCCGGGACAGCTGGAAACACCATATATTTT
d_gene: -; j_gene: TRBJ1-2; v_gene: TRBV7-8; abundance: -; CDR3aa: CASSGSGPIPLYGYTF; CDR3nt: TGTGCCAGCAGCGGGAGCGGGCCTATCCCCCTCTATGGCTACACCTTC
d_gene: TRBD1; j_gene: TRBJ2-7; v_gene: TRBV10-3; abundance: few; CDR3aa: CAISGPETGEVYEQYF; CDR3nt: TGTGCCATCAGTGGGCCGGAGACAGGGGAAGTCTACGAGCAGTACTTC
d_gene: -; j_gene: TRBJ1-3; v_gene: TRBV29-1; abundance: once; CDR3aa: CSVRQSYRNTIYF; CDR3nt: TGCAGCGTAAGACAGAGTTATCGAAACACCATATATTTT
d_gene: TRBD1; j_gene: TRBJ1-1; v_gene: TRBV6-2/TRBV6-3; abundance: -; CDR3aa: CASSYGTVNTEAFF; CDR3nt: TGTGCCAGCAGTTATGGGACAGTGAACACTGAAGCTTTCTTT
d_gene: TRBD1; j_gene: TRBJ1-6; v_gene: TRBV4-3; abundance: -; CDR3aa: CASSHETGGLDSPLHF; CDR3nt: TGCGCCAGCAGCCACGAGACAGGGGGCTTGGATTCACCCCTCCACTTT
d_gene: TRBD1; j_gene: TRBJ2-5; v_gene: TRBV3-1/TRBV3-2; abundance: -; CDR3aa: CASSHTPGQGLETQYF; CDR3nt: TGTGCCAGCAGCCACACGCCGGGACAGGGGTTAGAGACCCAGTACTTC
d_gene: -; j_gene: TRBJ2-7; v_gene: TRBV7-2; abundance: -; CDR3aa: CASSLALYDSQYF; CDR3nt: TGTGCCAGCAGCTTAGCGCTCTACGATTCCCAGTACTTC
d_gene: -; j_gene: TRBJ2-5; v_gene: TRBV3-1/TRBV3-2; abundance: -; CDR3aa: CASSPNGGGETQYF; CDR3nt: TGTGCCAGCAGCCCCAACGGAGGAGGGGAGACCCAGTACTTC
d_gene: -; j_gene: TRBJ2-2; v_gene: TRBV5-1; abundance: -; CDR3aa: CASSLAAVAPGELFF; CDR3nt: TGCGCCAGCAGCTTGGCCGCGGTGGCCCCCGGGGAGCTGTTTTTT
d_gene: -; j_gene: TRBJ2-2; v_gene: TRBV6-5; abundance: -; CDR3aa: CASSPSFSTGELFF; CDR3nt: TGTGCCAGCAGCCCATCATTTTCCACCGGGGAGCTGTTTTTT
d_gene: -; j_gene: TRBJ2-7; v_gene: TRBV7-2; abundance: medium-sized; CDR3aa: CASSLGVGHMSSYEQYF; CDR3nt: TGTGCCAGCAGCTTAGGGGTGGGACACATGAGCTCCTACGAGCAGTACTTC
d_gene: TRBD1; j_gene: TRBJ2-7; v_gene: TRBV6-5; abundance: -; CDR3aa: CASEGTGPYEQYF; CDR3nt: TGTGCCAGTGAAGGGACAGGGCCCTACGAGCAGTACTTC
d_gene: TRBD1; j_gene: TRBJ2-2; v_gene: TRBV5-1; abundance: -; CDR3aa: CASSLGARTGNTGELFF; CDR3nt: TGCGCCAGCAGCTTGGGGGCCCGGACAGGGAACACCGGGGAGCTGTTTTTT
d_gene: TRBD1; j_gene: TRBJ1-6; v_gene: TRBV2; abundance: -; CDR3aa: CASSDKGQGLYDSPLHF; CDR3nt: TGTGCCAGCAGTGACAAAGGACAGGGCCTTTACGATTCACCCCTCCACTTT
d_gene: -; j_gene: TRBJ2-7; v_gene: TRBV5-1; abundance: -; CDR3aa: CASAEDKTYEQYF; CDR3nt: TGCGCCAGCGCCGAAGACAAGACCTACGAGCAGTACTTC
d_gene: -; j_gene: TRBJ2-1; v_gene: TRBV19; abundance: few; CDR3aa: CASSTPHRNTYNEQFF; CDR3nt: TGTGCCAGTAGTACCCCGCACAGAAATACCTACAATGAGCAGTTCTTC
d_gene: -; j_gene: TRBJ2-1; v_gene: TRBV11-1; abundance: -; CDR3aa: CASANRWGRNEQFF; CDR3nt: TGTGCCAGCGCAAATCGTTGGGGGCGCAATGAGCAGTTCTTC
d_gene: TRBD2; j_gene: TRBJ2-2; v_gene: TRBV5-1; abundance: few; CDR3aa: CASSSGLAGGYANTGELFF; CDR3nt: TGCGCCAGCAGCTCGGGACTAGCGGGGGGCTATGCGAACACCGGGGAGCTGTTTTTT
d_gene: -; j_gene: TRBJ1-2; v_gene: TRBV6-1; abundance: -; CDR3aa: CASSDTGSYGYTF; CDR3nt: TGTGCCAGCAGTGACACAGGTTCCTATGGCTACACCTTC
d_gene: TRBD1; j_gene: TRBJ2-3; v_gene: TRBV10-3; abundance: -; CDR3aa: CAIREGQGILNTQYF; CDR3nt: TGTGCCATCAGAGAGGGACAGGGTATTTTAAATACGCAGTATTTT
d_gene: TRBD1; j_gene: TRBJ2-5; v_gene: TRBV2; abundance: -; CDR3aa: CASGGTGETQYF; CDR3nt: TGTGCCTCAGGCGGGACAGGGGAGACCCAGTACTTC
d_gene: -; j_gene: TRBJ1-1; v_gene: TRBV4-1; abundance: -; CDR3aa: CASSLGVEREAEAFF; CDR3nt: TGCGCCAGCAGCCTCGGGGTCGAGAGAGAGGCTGAAGCTTTCTTT
d_gene: TRBD2; j_gene: TRBJ2-7; v_gene: TRBV6-6; abundance: -; CDR3aa: CASSHPGTSGYEQYF; CDR3nt: TGTGCCAGCAGCCACCCCGGAACTAGCGGCTACGAGCAGTACTTC
d_gene: -; j_gene: TRBJ1-3; v_gene: TRBV5-8; abundance: -; CDR3aa: CASSLTGFNGNTIYF; CDR3nt: TGTGCCAGCAGCTTGACAGGGTTCAATGGAAACACCATATATTTT
d_gene: TRBD2; j_gene: TRBJ2-1; v_gene: TRBV4-1; abundance: -; CDR3aa: CASSHILAGGEGEQFF; CDR3nt: TGCGCCAGCAGCCATATACTAGCGGGGGGTGAGGGAGAGCAGTTCTTC
d_gene: -; j_gene: TRBJ1-3; v_gene: TRBV11-2; abundance: -; CDR3aa: CASSSRLRTGHYSGNTIYF; CDR3nt: TGTGCCAGCAGCTCCCGTCTTAGAACGGGACATTACTCTGGAAACACCATATATTTT
d_gene: -; j_gene: TRBJ1-4; v_gene: TRBV15; abundance: -; CDR3aa: CATSKTGITNEKLFF; CDR3nt: TGTGCCACCAGTAAAACAGGGATAACTAATGAAAAACTGTTTTTT
d_gene: -; j_gene: TRBJ1-2; v_gene: TRBV19; abundance: -; CDR3aa: CASSMKGQWYGYTF; CDR3nt: TGTGCCAGTAGTATGAAGGGACAATGGTATGGCTACACCTTC
d_gene: -; j_gene: TRBJ1-6; v_gene: TRBV12-3/TRBV12-4; abundance: few; CDR3aa: CASSKNRDSPLHF; CDR3nt: TGTGCCAGCAGTAAGAACAGGGATTCACCCCTCCACTTT
d_gene: -; j_gene: TRBJ1-6; v_gene: TRBV7-8; abundance: -; CDR3aa: CASSLVEGDSPLHF; CDR3nt: TGTGCCAGCAGCTTAGTCGAGGGGGATTCACCCCTCCACTTT
d_gene: -; j_gene: TRBJ2-2; v_gene: TRBV10-1; abundance: -; CDR3aa: CASSDGQANTGELFF; CDR3nt: TGCGCCAGCAGTGACGGCCAGGCTAACACCGGGGAGCTGTTTTTT
d_gene: -; j_gene: TRBJ2-7; v_gene: TRBV4-1; abundance: -; CDR3aa: CASSQVGTKKTYEQYF; CDR3nt: TGCGCCAGCAGCCAAGTAGGGACAAAGAAAACCTACGAGCAGTACTTC
d_gene: -; j_gene: TRBJ2-7; v_gene: TRBV29-1; abundance: -; CDR3aa: CSVEGGQPYEQYF; CDR3nt: TGCAGCGTTGAGGGGGGACAGCCTTACGAGCAGTACTTC
d_gene: -; j_gene: TRBJ2-7; v_gene: TRBV18; abundance: -; CDR3aa: CASSTGFSYEQYF; CDR3nt: TGTGCCAGCTCAACAGGGTTTTCCTACGAGCAGTACTTC
d_gene: -; j_gene: TRBJ1-3; v_gene: TRBV5-5; abundance: -; CDR3aa: CASSGDYYSGNTIYF; CDR3nt: TGTGCCAGCAGCGGGGACTATTACTCTGGAAACACCATATATTTT
d_gene: TRBD2; j_gene: TRBJ2-5; v_gene: TRBV5-4; abundance: -; CDR3aa: CASSLSGAQETQYF; CDR3nt: TGTGCCAGCAGTCTTAGCGGGGCCCAAGAGACCCAGTACTTC
d_gene: -; j_gene: TRBJ2-3; v_gene: TRBV7-9; abundance: -; CDR3aa: CASSARRSAYTDTQYF; CDR3nt: TGTGCCAGCAGCGCCCGGCGAAGCGCCTACACAGATACGCAGTATTTT
d_gene: -; j_gene: TRBJ2-1; v_gene: TRBV4-2; abundance: -; CDR3aa: CASRRQQMGDSYNEQFF; CDR3nt: TGTGCCAGTCGAAGACAACAGATGGGCGATTCCTACAATGAGCAGTTCTTC
d_gene: -; j_gene: TRBJ1-4; v_gene: TRBV2; abundance: -; CDR3aa: CASRTAPGSPATNEKLFF; CDR3nt: TGTGCCAGCAGAACAGCACCAGGGTCGCCAGCAACTAATGAAAAACTGTTTTTT
d_gene: -; j_gene: TRBJ1-2; v_gene: TRBV9; abundance: -; CDR3aa: CASSASSYGYTF; CDR3nt: TGTGCCAGCAGCGCTAGTAGCTATGGCTACACCTTC
d_gene: -; j_gene: TRBJ1-1; v_gene: TRBV3-1/TRBV3-2; abundance: -; CDR3aa: CASSQENRYALGRSTEAFF; CDR3nt: TGTGCCAGCAGCCAAGAGAACCGGTATGCTTTGGGGCGAAGCACTGAAGCTTTCTTT
d_gene: -; j_gene: TRBJ2-3; v_gene: TRBV5-1; abundance: once; CDR3aa: CASSHQGGQFTDTQYF; CDR3nt: TGCGCCAGCAGTCATCAGGGGGGACAGTTCACAGATACGCAGTATTTT
d_gene: -; j_gene: TRBJ1-5; v_gene: TRBV10-3; abundance: -; CDR3aa: CAISTGRNNQPQHF; CDR3nt: TGTGCCATCAGCACAGGTAGGAATAATCAGCCCCAGCATTTT
d_gene: -; j_gene: TRBJ1-5; v_gene: TRBV2; abundance: -; CDR3aa: CASSSNPTGPQPQHF; CDR3nt: TGTGCCAGCAGCTCTAACCCTACAGGACCTCAGCCCCAGCATTTT
d_gene: -; j_gene: TRBJ2-7; v_gene: TRBV5-1; abundance: few; CDR3aa: CASSLVAGSSYEQYF; CDR3nt: TGCGCCAGCAGCTTGGTCGCTGGGAGCTCCTACGAGCAGTACTTC
d_gene: -; j_gene: TRBJ1-1; v_gene: TRBV7-3; abundance: once; CDR3aa: CASSLQSGMNTEAFF; CDR3nt: TGTGCCAGCAGCTTACAATCCGGTATGAACACTGAAGCTTTCTTT
d_gene: -; j_gene: TRBJ1-4; v_gene: TRBV4-1; abundance: -; CDR3aa: CASSQGGTLKRKLFF; CDR3nt: TGCGCCAGCAGCCAGGGTGGGACACTAAAAAGAAAACTGTTTTTT
d_gene: -; j_gene: TRBJ1-2; v_gene: TRBV9; abundance: -; CDR3aa: CASSVPGAPPGGYTF; CDR3nt: TGTGCCAGCAGCGTTCCAGGGGCCCCCCCCGGAGGCTACACCTTC
d_gene: -; j_gene: TRBJ2-6; v_gene: TRBV21-1; abundance: -; CDR3aa: CASSHPPPDSSLSGANVLTF; CDR3nt: TGTGCCAGCAGTCACCCGCCTCCGGACTCCTCCCTCTCTGGGGCCAACGTCCTGACTTTC
d_gene: -; j_gene: TRBJ1-2; v_gene: TRBV6-5; abundance: -; CDR3aa: CASSQTVNYGYTF; CDR3nt: TGTGCCAGCAGTCAGACAGTTAACTATGGCTACACCTTC
d_gene: -; j_gene: TRBJ2-5; v_gene: TRBV5-6; abundance: -; CDR3aa: CASSLPSQETQYF; CDR3nt: TGTGCCAGCAGCTTGCCCAGCCAAGAGACCCAGTACTTC
d_gene: -; j_gene: TRBJ1-2; v_gene: TRBV3-1/TRBV3-2; abundance: -; CDR3aa: CASSQDLQGGPNYGYTF; CDR3nt: TGTGCCAGCAGCCAAGATTTGCAGGGCGGACCTAACTATGGCTACACCTTC